These T cell receptor beta chains were read from a single sample in a study of blood T cell repertoires in COVID-19. Some clones are missing from TCRdb's copy, which holds only in-frame ones; the method was immunoSEQ multiplex PCR. Among 150,000 to 200,000 clones listed, approximately 80% were seen once. The source material was peripheral blood. These receptors were collected from a man aged 70 or older who had recovered from COVID-19. Both conserved end residues are part of each CDR3. Fields, in order: clone size, D gene, J gene, V gene, CDR3 length, CDR3 protein, CDR3 DNA. The D gene is left open where the match is weak. Expanded clones are given a class, and other clones once, few, many or no size at all.

>-|TRBD2|TRBJ2-1|TRBV18|15
CASSPPLAGDNEQFF
TGTGCCAGCTCACCACCTCTAGCGGGAGACAATGAGCAGTTCTTC
>-|TRBD1|TRBJ2-1|TRBV4-1|16
CASSRGRTDRGGEQFF
TGCGCCAGCAGCCGGGGGCGGACGGACAGGGGGGGTGAGCAGTTCTTC
>few|TRBD1|TRBJ2-1|TRBV2|14
CASSEGGQGDEQFF
TGTGCCAGCAGTGAGGGCGGACAGGGCGATGAGCAGTTCTTC
>-|-|TRBJ1-6|TRBV11-2|14
CASSLDRDYSPLHF
TGTGCCAGCAGCCTCGATAGGGACTATTCACCCCTCCACTTT
>-|TRBD2|TRBJ2-7|TRBV5-1|18
CASSLAVASGSNVDEQYF
TGCGCCAGCAGCTTGGCCGTCGCTAGCGGGAGTAATGTAGACGAGCAGTACTTC
>-|TRBD1|TRBJ2-7|TRBV15|13
CATSRGQGGEQYF
TGTGCCACCAGCAGAGGACAGGGGGGCGAGCAGTACTTC
>few|TRBD1|TRBJ1-3|TRBV27|16
CANYRGLLISGNTIYF
TGTGCCAACTACAGGGGGCTACTAATCTCTGGAAACACCATATATTTT
>-|TRBD1|TRBJ2-7|TRBV5-1|16
CASSLDIGQGHYEQYF
TGCGCCAGCAGCTTGGATATCGGACAGGGCCACTACGAGCAGTACTTC
>-|TRBD2|TRBJ2-1|TRBV29-1|16
CSGGAGGPSSYNEQFF
TGCAGCGGGGGAGCGGGAGGTCCCAGCTCCTACAATGAGCAGTTCTTC
>-|TRBD1|TRBJ2-1|TRBV11-2|17
CASSYRRTGGTYNEQFF
TGTGCCAGCAGCTACCGGCGGACAGGGGGGACCTACAATGAGCAGTTCTTC
>-|-|TRBJ1-6|TRBV6-6|13
CASSYGENSPLHF
TGTGCCAGCAGTTACGGGGAGAATTCACCCCTCCACTTT
>-|-|TRBJ2-7|TRBV28|12
CASSLAGRNAYF
TGTGCCAGCAGTTTAGCAGGGAGGAACGCGTACTTC
>-|TRBD2|TRBJ2-7|TRBV5-1|13
CASRRSGKHEQYF
TGCGCCAGCAGACGTAGCGGGAAACACGAGCAGTACTTC
>-|-|TRBJ2-3|TRBV7-2|16
CASSLGVAEETDTQYF
TGTGCCAGCAGCTTAGGGGTAGCGGAGGAAACAGATACGCAGTATTTT
>-|-|TRBJ2-3|TRBV30|13
CAWKSASTDTQYF
TGTGCCTGGAAGAGCGCTTCCACAGATACGCAGTATTTT
>-|-|TRBJ2-7|TRBV7-6|15
CASSLKPGSSYEQYF
TGTGCCAGCAGCTTAAAACCCGGGAGCTCCTACGAGCAGTACTTC
>once|TRBD2|TRBJ2-3|TRBV6-4|17
CASSLGPSGSSIDTQYF
TGTGCCAGCAGTCTTGGGCCTAGCGGGAGTTCGATAGATACGCAGTATTTT
>-|TRBD1|TRBJ1-3|TRBV6-5|14
CASSFSTGGNTIYF
TGTGCCAGCAGTTTTTCGACAGGGGGAAACACCATATATTTT
>-|-|TRBJ2-7|TRBV28|15
CASSFTGGKGYEQYF
TGTGCCAGCAGTTTCACTGGCGGGAAGGGCTACGAGCAGTACTTC
>-|-|TRBJ1-5|TRBV7-9|13
CASSFPGANLQHF
TGTGCCAGCAGCTTTCCAGGGGCCAATCTCCAGCATTTT
>-|-|TRBJ1-2|TRBV6-5|13
CASSGDRNYGYTF
TGTGCCAGCAGCGGAGACAGAAACTATGGCTACACCTTC
>-|TRBD1|TRBJ2-7|TRBV7-2|13
CASSLGDSYEQYF
TGTGCCAGCAGCTTAGGGGACAGCTACGAGCAGTACTTC
>-|-|TRBJ1-5|TRBV2|14
CASSVRGDNQPQHF
TGTGCCAGCAGTGTCCGGGGGGACAATCAGCCCCAGCATTTT
>once|-|TRBJ1-4|TRBV15|15
CATSREQGTNEKLFF
TGTGCCACCAGTCGAGAACAGGGAACTAATGAAAAACTGTTTTTT
>few|TRBD1|TRBJ1-6|TRBV3-1/TRBV3-2|15
CASSPPGQGNSPLHF
TGTGCCAGCAGCCCCCCTGGACAGGGGAATTCACCCCTCCACTTT
>-|-|TRBJ2-2|TRBV6-1|16
CASSELVGTNTGELFF
TGTGCCAGCAGTGAATTGGTGGGCACGAACACCGGGGAGCTGTTTTTT
>-|TRBD2|TRBJ2-1|TRBV28|16
CASSLQRTSGRNEQFF
TGTGCCAGCAGTCTACAAAGGACTAGCGGGAGGAATGAGCAGTTCTTC
>-|-|TRBJ1-1|TRBV18|13
CASSPNRETEAFF
TGTGCCAGCTCACCTAACAGGGAAACTGAAGCTTTCTTT
>few|-|TRBJ1-5|TRBV7-8|15
CASSLSETRNQPQHF
TGTGCCAGCAGCTTAAGCGAGACTCGCAATCAGCCCCAGCATTTT
>once|TRBD2|TRBJ2-1|TRBV7-2|17
CASSSKAGTSGYNEQFF
TGTGCCAGCAGCTCAAAAGCCGGGACTAGCGGTTACAATGAGCAGTTCTTC
>-|-|TRBJ2-1|TRBV24-1|16
CATSDWGTDSYNEQFF
TGTGCCACCAGTGATTGGGGGACTGATTCCTACAATGAGCAGTTCTTC
>once|TRBD2|TRBJ2-1|TRBV29-1|16
CSAHGLAGGLYNEQFF
TGCAGCGCCCACGGACTAGCGGGAGGGTTATACAATGAGCAGTTCTTC
>-|-|TRBJ1-4|TRBV14|17
CASSQGMARSVNEKLFF
TGTGCCAGCAGCCAAGGGATGGCGAGGAGTGTTAATGAAAAACTGTTTTTT
>-|-|TRBJ2-2|TRBV12-5|14
CASGLQPNTGELFF
TGTGCTAGTGGTTTACAGCCGAACACCGGGGAGCTGTTTTTT
>few|-|TRBJ2-1|TRBV10-2|17
CASSESKSSAHYNEQFF
TGCGCCAGCAGTGAGTCGAAGTCCAGCGCGCATTACAATGAGCAGTTCTTC
>-|-|TRBJ1-3|TRBV5-4|15
CASSLDANSGNTIYF
TGTGCCAGCAGTTTGGACGCGAACTCTGGAAACACCATATATTTT
>-|TRBD2|TRBJ2-1|TRBV25-1|15
CASSTDSGRVNEQFF
TGTGCCAGCAGTACCGATAGCGGGAGAGTCAATGAGCAGTTCTTC